This T cell receptor beta chain appears in the sequencing data of a study of T cells after posttransplantation cyclophosphamide. Study-wide findings and caveats: TRB overlap between skin or GI tissue T cells and blood was limited. Later post-transplant blood repertoires were often dominated by donor CD8+ memory clones.

The repertoire was sequenced with immunoSEQ multiplex PCR; TCRdb's copy has only in-frame clones and lacks some. This sample comprises about 39,000 clones, none seen once only. V shed 4 bases and J 5 bases; nucleotides not matched to a gene: 7. The germline V gene encodes CDR1 SEHNR and CDR2 FQNEAQ (reference sequence). CDR3 length: 15 amino acids. This clone came up many times. Its antigen remains unidentified. The specimen sequenced was PBMCs. The rearrangement links TRBV7-9 to TRBJ2-1, with 8 bases that match TRBD2. The clonotype originates from a woman in her fifties or sixties in good health and a related stem cell transplant donor. The chain's CDR3 is CASSSSGGGNNEQFF. The CDR3 nucleotides read TGTGCCAGCAGCTCATCCGGGGGGGGTAACAATGAGCAGTTCTTC.